This T cell receptor beta chain came from a study of HIV-infected patients and healthy controls. Trimming took off 0 bases at V and 2 bases at J, with 11 bases between the two ends. Germline assignment: CDR1 DFQATT and CDR2 SNEGSKA (reference sequence). The CDR3 runs 14 residues. TCRdb re-called the 5' RACE reads through MiXCR, storing one row per CDR3 protein. Counted here are about 67,000 distinct CDR3 sequences, around 16% occurring once; the ten biggest clones make up less than 6%. The receptor's source is a human donor in good health. Sequencing was performed on CD4+ T cells from blood. The V gene is TRBV20-1, the J gene TRBJ2-7; weak D call: TRBD1 (5 bases). For the CDR3, the DNA is TGCAGTGCTAGAGATGCAGGGCTAGCCTACGAGCAGTACTTC. Its translation: CSARDAGLAYEQYF.